This note documents a single T cell receptor beta chain sequence. Its specificity is unknown. The whole isolated RNA underwent reverse transcription, so sequencing captured expressed TCRB transcripts. Some clones are missing from TCRdb's copy, which holds only in-frame ones; the method was immunoSEQ multiplex PCR. The top ten hold around 0.02% of the sample, which has 350,000 to 400,000 clones, about 15% seen once. The CDR3 is 15 residues long. Trimming at V came to 6 bases and at J to 0 bases, leaving 8 bases not matched to a gene. The germline V gene encodes CDR1 SQVTM and CDR2 ANQGSEA. The sample originates from a study of beta chain features in type 1 diabetes. Background on the study: Regarding age, gender and cell yields, patients proved similar to healthy donors. General study points: Amplification by PCR could prefer shorter templates, with the same effect in patients and controls.

The chain has TRBV29-1 and TRBJ2-1; 7 bases are a match to TRBD2. This receptor was obtained from a woman aged 18-35 years in good health. Material: naive CD4+ T cells from blood. The CDR3 nucleotides read TGCAGCGTGATGCAGCTAGCGGCCTCCTACAATGAGCAGTTCTTC. This codes for CSVMQLAASYNEQFF.